Listed here are 18 T cell receptor beta chains from one sample, sequenced in a study of blood T cells in healthy people across ages (dated by TCRdb to the mid-2010s). Libraries were made using 5' RACE. Sequencing was performed on an Illumina HiSeq 2500. A second PCR of about 7 to 12 cycles was performed with a sample-barcoded 5' primer and a J-beta primer mix. Using fastp trimming at Q25 and MiXCR clonotype assembly, TCRdb reanalyzed the public sequencing data and kept in-frame beta chains. Rows with one shared CDR3 protein collapse into an entry with the most common genes and DNA. The sample includes some 790,000 distinct CDR3 sequences, with less than 35% observed a single time. The leading ten clones occupy about 18% of the sample. The sample was blood. All receptors derive from a woman of 80 years or more in good health.

This clonotype was seen at least ten times. V gene TRBV6-6 combines with J gene TRBJ1-5; possible D gene TRBD1, 6 bases. The V gene lost 6 bases and the J gene lost 1 base, with 13 bases spanning the gap. Germline assignment: CDR1 MNHNY and CDR2 SVGAGI (reference sequence). The CDR3 length is 15 residues. In nucleotides, the CDR3 is TGTGCCAGCAGCCCACAGGGTCGAAGCAATCAGCCCCAGCATTTT. Translated: CASSPQGRSNQPQHF.

This clonotype showed up many times. The genes are TRBV9 and TRBJ2-6, with D unclear. The germline CDR1 and CDR2 sequences are SGDLS and YYNGEE. The CDR3 is 15 residues long. Trimming pared 3 bases from V and 1 base from J, leaving 8 bases between. Written as DNA, the CDR3 is TGTGCCAGCAGCGCGTGGGGATCTGGGGCCAACGTCCTGACTTTC. Protein: CASSAWGSGANVLTF. Full variable domain (rest looked up from reference TRBV9 and TRBJ2-6): DSGVTQTPKHLITATGQRVTLRCSPRSGDLSVYWYQQSLDQGLQFLIQYYNGEERAKGNILERFSAQQFPDLHSELNLSSLELGDSALYFCASSAWGSGANVLTFGAGSRLTVL.

This clonotype has ten or more counts. The chain uses TRBV12-3 or TRBV12-4 and TRBJ1-2; 8 nucleotides align to TRBD1. The V gene end was trimmed by 3 bases and the J gene end by 6 bases; junction bases not matched to a gene: 9. There are 15 residues in the CDR3. CDR3 region: CASSFHRGGADGYTF. The CDR3 DNA follows: TGTGCCAGCAGTTTCCACAGGGGGGGGGCGGATGGCTACACCTTC.

This clonotype was counted between two and nine times. This chain links TRBV18 with TRBJ2-1; possible D gene TRBD2, 6 bases. The CDR3 length is 12 residues. Between the trimmed V and J ends, which lost 6 bases and 9 bases, there was a span of 12 bases. CDR1 is KGHSH, CDR2 LQKENI, per germline. The CDR3 region is CASSRDGGEQFF. DNA of the CDR3: TGTGCCAGCTCTCGGGACGGGGGTGAGCAGTTCTTC.

This chain joins TRBV6-2 or TRBV6-3 and TRBJ1-5; TRBD1 might be the D (5 bases). Germline CDR1 reads MNHEY; CDR2 reads SVGEGT. The ends were cut back, 7 bases at V and 0 bases at J, with 19 bases in the middle. The CDR3 spans 17 residues. The chain's CDR3 is CASTNSGAGDSNQPQHF. The CDR3 DNA reads TGTGCCAGCACCAACAGTGGGGCAGGTGATAGCAATCAGCCCCAGCATTTT.

With respect to this clonotype: A much larger clone differs from this one at a single base, so this may be a read error. The chain combines TRBV5-6 with TRBJ1-2; no clear D. This CDR3 spans 16 amino acids. Germline CDR1 and CDR2: SGHDT and YYEEEE. The CDR3 DNA sequence: TGTGCCAGCAGCCTGCAAATGGCCCAGTACAACTATGGCTGCACCTTC. It encodes CASSLQMAQYNYGCTF.

Many counts were recorded for this clonotype. The V call is TRBV14, the J call TRBJ2-3; D gene uncertain. V lost 4 bases, J lost 4 bases, and 9 bases lay in between. The CDR3 spans 13 residues. Germline V gives CDR1 SGHDN, CDR2 FVKESK. The CDR3 DNA reads TGTGCCAGCAGCCGAGAGGCAGCAGATACGCAGTATTTT. Translation: CASSREAADTQYF.

This clonotype was counted at least ten times. The chain links TRBV7-2 to TRBJ2-1; D ambiguous. The CDR3 extends over 11 amino acids. The ends were cut back, 5 bases at V and 8 bases at J, with 7 bases in the middle. The V gene's germline CDR1 is SGHTA and CDR2 FQGNSA. The CDR3 DNA sequence: TGTGCCAGCAGCCTAAGCCATGAGCAGTTCTTC. Amino acid sequence: CASSLSHEQFF.

This clonotype was observed a few times. The gene calls are TRBV12-3 or TRBV12-4 and TRBJ1-6; no definite D call. V dropped 5 bases and J dropped 8 bases, with 16 bases sitting between them. The CDR3 contains 15 residues. The CDR3 region is CASSRREGRHSPLHF. In DNA, the CDR3 is TGTGCCAGCAGTCGCCGGGAAGGCAGACATTCACCCCTCCACTTT.

In this sample, this clonotype turned up many times. The gene calls are TRBV20-1 and TRBJ2-1, with 8 bases lining up with TRBD2. With V trimmed by 3 bases and J by 2 bases, 6 bases remained unmatched. The CDR3 consists of 15 residues. Germline CDR1 is DFQATT and CDR2 is SNEGSKA (reference sequence). The CDR3 reads CSARPQRGTYNEQFF. Written as DNA, the CDR3 is TGCAGTGCTAGGCCCCAGCGGGGGACCTACAATGAGCAGTTCTTC.

On this clonotype: At one end the junction does not follow the germline gene, possibly because of a read error. This sequence joins TRBV9 and TRBJ2-5; 9 nucleotides match TRBD1. The CDR3 sequence is 14 residues long. Germline assignment: CDR1 SGDLS and CDR2 YYNGEE. The CDR3 DNA reads as TGTGCCAGCAGCGGGGGGACAGGGCAAGAGGCCCAGTACTTC. Amino acid sequence: CASSGGTGQEAQYF. Full variable domain (remainder filled in from reference TRBV9 and TRBJ2-5): DSGVTQTPKHLITATGQRVTLRCSPRSGDLSVYWYQQSLDQGLQFLIQYYNGEERAKGNILERFSAQQFPDLHSELNLSSLELGDSALYFCASSGGTGQEAQYFGPGTRLLVL.

This clonotype has at least ten counts. V gene TRBV28 combines with J gene TRBJ2-7, with D hard to call. Germline-derived CDR1 and CDR2 are MDHEN and SYDVKM. This CDR3 has 14 amino acids. V was shortened by 7 bases and J by 0 bases, with 13 bases between the two germline ends. The DNA for the CDR3 is TGTGCCAGCATCGGCTCGATAAGCTCCTACGAGCAGTACTTC. As protein: CASIGSISSYEQYF.

This clonotype was seen repeatedly, ten times or more. The gene calls are TRBV20-1 and TRBJ2-1, with 8 bases matching TRBD2. Germline CDR1 DFQATT, CDR2 SNEGSKA (reference sequence). The J segment lost 2 bases and the V segment lost 3 bases, leaving 3 bases of the junction unmatched. The CDR3 spans 14 residues. DNA of the CDR3: TGCAGTGCTAGTCGGACTAGCACCTACAATGAGCAGTTCTTC. Protein product: CSASRTSTYNEQFF.

V gene TRBV18 combines with J gene TRBJ2-1; 7 bases are a match to TRBD1. The CDR3 contains 16 residues. Germline V gene sequence: CDR1 KGHSH, CDR2 LQKENI. After removal of 6 bases from V and 10 bases from J, the junction contained 18 bases not matched to a gene. CDR3 loop: CASSPRTGPYLREQFF. The CDR3 DNA follows: TGTGCCAGCTCGCCCAGGACAGGACCTTATTTAAGGGAGCAGTTCTTC.

This clonotype has just a few counts. This may stem from a read error, because a much larger clone lies one nucleotide away. The chain joins TRBV12-3 or TRBV12-4 to TRBJ2-7; D remains ambiguous. CDR3 length: 12 amino acids. The CDR3 spells CASRLGGPEQYF. The CDR3 DNA reads TGTGCCAGCAGGTTAGGCGGTCCTGAGCAGTACTTC.

This clonotype was detected many times. The chain couples TRBV20-1 to TRBJ2-1, with TRBD2 identical over 14 bases. Unmatched junction bases numbered 11, after V lost 0 bases and J lost 4 bases. The CDR3 extends over 19 amino acids. Germline lookup yields CDR1 DFQATT and CDR2 SNEGSKA (reference sequence). CDR3 sequence (DNA): TGCAGTGCTAGAGACTCGAAGCGACTAGCGGGGGGGCAGTACAATGAGCAGTTCTTC. This codes for CSARDSKRLAGGQYNEQFF.

This clonotype was counted many times. The chain combines TRBV7-2 with TRBJ2-3, with 9 bases lining up with TRBD2. Trimming cost V 1 base and J 0 bases; bases outside gene matches: 11. The CDR3 extends over 19 amino acids. From germline, CDR1 is SGHTA and CDR2 FQGNSA. The CDR3 DNA reads TGTGCCAGCAGCTTAGTGGCTAGCGGGGCCGTCGGGAGCACAGATACGCAGTATTTT. Translation gives CASSLVASGAVGSTDTQYF.

The chain joins TRBV29-1 to TRBJ2-1; TRBD2 matches 7 bases. V trimming: 4 bases; J trimming: 1 base; junction bases outside the gene matches: 10. Germline V CDR1 and CDR2: SQVTM, ANQGSEA. The CDR3 is 16 amino acids. The CDR3 DNA follows: TGCAGCGTTGCCCCCTGGGGGGGTAGGTCCTACAATGAGCAGTTCTTC. Its translation: CSVAPWGGRSYNEQFF.